This T cell receptor beta chain was recovered during a study of identical twins. Whole-study results and caveats: Alpha sequences out of frame and shared by twins had excess low generation probability. The same donors were not followed; conclusions instead depended on cross-sectional statistical analysis.

Carrying unique molecular identifiers, the cDNA also gained a universal primer site through template switching. MiXCR, run by TCRdb on the 5' RACE reads, gives a single entry per CDR3 protein. This repertoire shows fewer than 500,000 distinct CDR3 sequences, about 13% found once; its top ten account for approximately 0.98%. With respect to this clonotype: Its antigen is unknown.

The same sample was also studied in work on yellow fever vaccine responses in identical twins.

The clonotype comes from a young woman in good health. Sequenced sample: CD4+ T cells sorted from blood.

CDR3 coding DNA: TGTGCCAGCACTGCTGGCAGCTACTACAATGAGCAGTTCTTC. It yields the protein CASTAGSYYNEQFF. This chain joins TRBV28 and TRBJ2-1; no clear D. V lost 7 bases and J lost 3, with 13 bases in between. The germline CDR1 and CDR2 sequences are MDHEN and SYDVKM. The length of the CDR3 is 14 residues. Combining the CDR3 with reference TRBV28 and TRBJ2-1 gives the whole variable domain DVKVTQSSRYLVKRTGEKVFLECVQDMDHENMFWYRQDPGLGLRLIYFSYDVKMKEKGDIPEGYSVSREKKERFSLILESASTNQTSMYLCASTAGSYYNEQFFGPGTRLTVL.